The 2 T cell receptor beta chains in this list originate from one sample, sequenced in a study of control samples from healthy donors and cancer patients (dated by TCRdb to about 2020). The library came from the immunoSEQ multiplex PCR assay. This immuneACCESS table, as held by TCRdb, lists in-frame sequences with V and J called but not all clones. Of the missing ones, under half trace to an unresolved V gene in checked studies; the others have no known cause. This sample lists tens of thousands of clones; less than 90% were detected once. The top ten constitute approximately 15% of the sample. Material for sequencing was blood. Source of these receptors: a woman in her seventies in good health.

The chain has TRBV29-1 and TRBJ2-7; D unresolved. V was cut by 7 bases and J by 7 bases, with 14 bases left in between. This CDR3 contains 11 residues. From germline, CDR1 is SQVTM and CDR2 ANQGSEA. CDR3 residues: CSGHTEGEQYF. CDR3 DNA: TGCAGCGGACACACTGAAGGGGAGCAGTACTTC.

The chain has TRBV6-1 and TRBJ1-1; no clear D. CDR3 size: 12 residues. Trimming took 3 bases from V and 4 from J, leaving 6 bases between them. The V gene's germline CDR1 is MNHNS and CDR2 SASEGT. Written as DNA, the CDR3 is TGTGCCAGCAGTGAGCAATTCACTGAAGCTTTCTTT. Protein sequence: CASSEQFTEAFF.